This T cell receptor (beta chain) appears in the sequencing data of a study of shared clonotypes between healthy human individuals. There are 18 residues in the CDR3. V lost 2 bases to trimming and J lost 1 base, with 21 bases between them. Germline V CDR1 and CDR2: WSHSY, SAAADI. Assay: immunoSEQ multiplex PCR; the TCRdb copy retains only in-frame clones and omits some. The table has 450,000 to 500,000 clones, approximately 80% seen once. Unsorted samples, those not sorted, used approximately 100 million PBMCs for genomic DNA. In its sample, this clone was seen many times. The source material was PBMCs. The rearrangement links TRBV10-2 to TRBJ2-7; tentative D call: TRBD2 (7 bases). The clonotype was recovered from a middle-aged woman in good health. Some clones in this sample may be carry-over from other donors' samples. The CDR3 coding sequence is TGCGCCAGCAGTGAGGGGGGGCCGGGGCTAGCGGATTCCTACGAGCAGTACTTC. This codes for CASSEGGPGLADSYEQYF.